Listed below are T cell receptor beta chains from one sample, sequenced in a study of shared clonotypes between healthy human individuals. TCRdb's table, derived via immunoSEQ multiplex PCR, lists solely in-frame clones and lacks some. The sample includes some 1 million clones, 65% to 80% of them seen just once. Sequencing was done on a sample of memory CD4+ T cells sorted from blood. Receptor source: a man aged 18-30 years in good health. The CDR3 runs from the conserved cysteine through the conserved F or W. The order of the fields is D gene, J gene, V gene, clone size, CDR3 DNA, CDR3 protein. D genes are given only for firm matches. Where a row states a size, it is once, few, many or the class of an expanded clone; other rows omit it.

D gene: TRBD2; J gene: TRBJ2-2; V gene: TRBV4-2; clone size: once; CDR3 DNA: TGTGCCAGCAGCCCAGAGGGACTAGCGGGGGCCGGGGAGCTGTTTTTT; CDR3 protein: CASSPEGLAGAGELFF
D gene: .; J gene: TRBJ2-7; V gene: TRBV13; clone size: .; CDR3 DNA: TGTGCCAGCAGCGTTGGGGGTAGGTACGAGCAGTACTTC; CDR3 protein: CASSVGGRYEQYF
D gene: TRBD1; J gene: TRBJ2-7; V gene: TRBV7-2; clone size: .; CDR3 DNA: TGTGCCAGCAGCTGGGAAGGACAGGGAAAGTACGAGCAGTACTTC; CDR3 protein: CASSWEGQGKYEQYF
D gene: TRBD1; J gene: TRBJ1-1; V gene: TRBV29-1; clone size: .; CDR3 DNA: TGCAGCGGGGTATTTGGACAGGGGTACGACACTGAAGCTTTCTTT; CDR3 protein: CSGVFGQGYDTEAFF
D gene: .; J gene: TRBJ2-1; V gene: TRBV5-5; clone size: .; CDR3 DNA: TGTGCCAGCAGCTTGGTGTCGGGCAACGAGCAGTTCTTC; CDR3 protein: CASSLVSGNEQFF
D gene: .; J gene: TRBJ2-7; V gene: TRBV29-1; clone size: few; CDR3 DNA: TGCAGCGCCCGGGTACAGGACCTTTGGCAGTACTTC; CDR3 protein: CSARVQDLWQYF
D gene: .; J gene: TRBJ2-2; V gene: TRBV7-2; clone size: .; CDR3 DNA: TGTGCCAGCAGACGAATAGCGGAGAACACCGGGGAGCTGTTTTTT; CDR3 protein: CASRRIAENTGELFF
D gene: .; J gene: TRBJ2-1; V gene: TRBV5-1; clone size: .; CDR3 DNA: TGCGCCAGCAGCTTGGGGGGCCAATCCTACAATGAGCAGTTCTTC; CDR3 protein: CASSLGGQSYNEQFF
D gene: .; J gene: TRBJ2-7; V gene: TRBV9; clone size: .; CDR3 DNA: TGTGCCAGCAGCGCGGACGGGGGAGTTTGGAACGAGCAGTACTTC; CDR3 protein: CASSADGGVWNEQYF
D gene: .; J gene: TRBJ1-3; V gene: TRBV4-3; clone size: few; CDR3 DNA: TGCGCCAGCAGCCAAGTTATCGGAGCTGGAAACACCATATATTTT; CDR3 protein: CASSQVIGAGNTIYF
D gene: .; J gene: TRBJ2-7; V gene: TRBV5-4; clone size: .; CDR3 DNA: TGTGCCAGCAACTCGGACACCACCTACGAGCAGTACTTC; CDR3 protein: CASNSDTTYEQYF
D gene: .; J gene: TRBJ1-1; V gene: TRBV6-1; clone size: few; CDR3 DNA: TGTGCCAGCAAGGGACTGTGGAACACTGAAGCTTTCTTT; CDR3 protein: CASKGLWNTEAFF
D gene: TRBD2; J gene: TRBJ2-5; V gene: TRBV11-2; clone size: .; CDR3 DNA: TGTGCCAGCAGCTTAGGACTAGCGCGAAAGGAGACCCAGTACTTC; CDR3 protein: CASSLGLARKETQYF
D gene: .; J gene: TRBJ1-4; V gene: TRBV6-6; clone size: .; CDR3 DNA: TGTGCCAGCAGACGTGAAAAACTGTTTTTT; CDR3 protein: CASRREKLFF
D gene: .; J gene: TRBJ1-5; V gene: TRBV7-9; clone size: .; CDR3 DNA: TGTGCCAGCAGCAGTGTAGACAAGGACGGTCAGCCCCAGCATTTT; CDR3 protein: CASSSVDKDGQPQHF
D gene: .; J gene: TRBJ1-5; V gene: TRBV30; clone size: .; CDR3 DNA: TGTGCCTGGAGTCCCTCGTTGGTATTATATAGCAATCAGCCCCAGCATTTT; CDR3 protein: CAWSPSLVLYSNQPQHF
D gene: .; J gene: TRBJ2-2; V gene: TRBV29-1; clone size: .; CDR3 DNA: TGCAGCGTCCAAGGCGAGAACACCGGGGAGCTGTTTTTT; CDR3 protein: CSVQGENTGELFF
D gene: TRBD1; J gene: TRBJ2-7; V gene: TRBV6-1; clone size: .; CDR3 DNA: TGTGCCAGCAGTGAACCCAGAACCGGGACAGGGTCCCACGAGCAGTACTTC; CDR3 protein: CASSEPRTGTGSHEQYF
D gene: .; J gene: TRBJ1-4; V gene: TRBV2; clone size: once; CDR3 DNA: TGTGCCAGCAGTGAAGCGGGTGGGACTAATGAAAAACTGTTTTTT; CDR3 protein: CASSEAGGTNEKLFF
D gene: .; J gene: TRBJ2-6; V gene: TRBV4-3; clone size: .; CDR3 DNA: TGCGCCAGCAGCTCAGGACAGCCCTCTGGGGCCAACGTCCTGACTTTC; CDR3 protein: CASSSGQPSGANVLTF
D gene: TRBD1; J gene: TRBJ2-1; V gene: TRBV7-2; clone size: .; CDR3 DNA: TGTGCCAGCAGCCCAAGGGGGACAGGACTACACAATGAGCAGTTCTTC; CDR3 protein: CASSPRGTGLHNEQFF
D gene: TRBD1; J gene: TRBJ2-1; V gene: TRBV2; clone size: .; CDR3 DNA: TGTGCCAGCCTCCGGGACAGAAGTTACAATGAGCAGTTCTTC; CDR3 protein: CASLRDRSYNEQFF
D gene: .; J gene: TRBJ2-2; V gene: TRBV7-2; clone size: .; CDR3 DNA: TGTGCCAGCAGCTTAAACCGAGTTTCGACAGGGAACACCGGGGAGCTGTTTTTT; CDR3 protein: CASSLNRVSTGNTGELFF
D gene: .; J gene: TRBJ2-1; V gene: TRBV25-1; clone size: .; CDR3 DNA: TGTGCCAGCAGTGACCCCAGCGCGTACGTTGAGCAGTTCTTC; CDR3 protein: CASSDPSAYVEQFF
D gene: .; J gene: TRBJ1-6; V gene: TRBV30; clone size: .; CDR3 DNA: TGTGCCTGGAGCTCAGGCGGGCAATATAATTCACCCCTCCACTTT; CDR3 protein: CAWSSGGQYNSPLHF
D gene: TRBD1; J gene: TRBJ1-2; V gene: TRBV10-3; clone size: .; CDR3 DNA: TGTGCCATCAGCTCTTACCGGGACAGTCTTAACTATGGCTACACCTTC; CDR3 protein: CAISSYRDSLNYGYTF
D gene: TRBD2; J gene: TRBJ2-5; V gene: TRBV6-1; clone size: .; CDR3 DNA: TGTGCCAGCAGTGAAGCTTCATACCTAGCGGGAGGGCCTAGGTACCAAGAGACCCAGTACTTC; CDR3 protein: CASSEASYLAGGPRYQETQYF
D gene: .; J gene: TRBJ1-2; V gene: TRBV6-6; clone size: .; CDR3 DNA: TGTGCCAGCAGTCTGACAGGCTCAGGAGGCTACACCTTC; CDR3 protein: CASSLTGSGGYTF
D gene: TRBD1; J gene: TRBJ1-3; V gene: TRBV5-6; clone size: .; CDR3 DNA: TGTGCCAGCAGCTTGGCCCGATGGGACAGGCGATCTGGAAACACCATATATTTT; CDR3 protein: CASSLARWDRRSGNTIYF
D gene: .; J gene: TRBJ1-5; V gene: TRBV18; clone size: .; CDR3 DNA: TGTGCCAGCTCACCGTCATCAAAGCTCAGCAATCAGCCCCAGCATTTT; CDR3 protein: CASSPSSKLSNQPQHF
D gene: TRBD2; J gene: TRBJ2-7; V gene: TRBV19; clone size: .; CDR3 DNA: TGTGCCAGTAGGAGGAGCGGGATCGACGAGCAGTACTTC; CDR3 protein: CASRRSGIDEQYF
D gene: .; J gene: TRBJ2-2; V gene: TRBV5-1; clone size: .; CDR3 DNA: TGCGCCAGCAGCTTGCAGGACCCCAGCACCGGGGAGCTGTTTTTT; CDR3 protein: CASSLQDPSTGELFF
D gene: .; J gene: TRBJ2-2; V gene: TRBV11-2; clone size: once; CDR3 DNA: TGTGCCAGCAGCCCCCGGGGGGCCGTGAACACCGGGGAGCTGTTTTTT; CDR3 protein: CASSPRGAVNTGELFF
D gene: TRBD2; J gene: TRBJ2-7; V gene: TRBV4-3; clone size: .; CDR3 DNA: TGCGCCAGCAGCCAAGGGGGCGGGAGTTCCCACGAGCAGTACTTC; CDR3 protein: CASSQGGGSSHEQYF
D gene: .; J gene: TRBJ2-3; V gene: TRBV4-2; clone size: .; CDR3 DNA: TGTGCCAGCAGCCAAGATCTTGGGTCGGGGACAGATACGCAGTATTTT; CDR3 protein: CASSQDLGSGTDTQYF
D gene: TRBD1; J gene: TRBJ1-2; V gene: TRBV29-1; clone size: .; CDR3 DNA: TGCAGCGCCAGGACAGGGGTTAACTATGGCTACACCTTC; CDR3 protein: CSARTGVNYGYTF
D gene: .; J gene: TRBJ1-5; V gene: TRBV30; clone size: .; CDR3 DNA: TGTGCCTGGAGTCCCGGAACAAGAATCAATCAGCCCCAGCATTTT; CDR3 protein: CAWSPGTRINQPQHF
D gene: TRBD1; J gene: TRBJ1-3; V gene: TRBV6-1; clone size: .; CDR3 DNA: TGTGCCAGCAGTAGAGACAGGGGGAGTGGAAACACCATATATTTT; CDR3 protein: CASSRDRGSGNTIYF
D gene: TRBD2; J gene: TRBJ2-2; V gene: TRBV19; clone size: .; CDR3 DNA: TGTGCCAGTAGAGCAGGGACTAGCGGGGGGAACACCGGGGAGCTGTTTTTT; CDR3 protein: CASRAGTSGGNTGELFF
D gene: TRBD1; J gene: TRBJ2-3; V gene: TRBV30; clone size: .; CDR3 DNA: TGTGCCTGGAGCACAGGGGTAGTAGAGTTTACAGATACGCAGTATTTT; CDR3 protein: CAWSTGVVEFTDTQYF
D gene: .; J gene: TRBJ1-2; V gene: TRBV6-5; clone size: once; CDR3 DNA: TGTGCCAGCAGTTACAATCGCGGGCTTTGGTCCGGCTACACCTTC; CDR3 protein: CASSYNRGLWSGYTF
D gene: TRBD1; J gene: TRBJ2-3; V gene: TRBV6-1; clone size: .; CDR3 DNA: TGTGCCAGCAAAGGGACAGCTCCGAACACAGATACGCAGTATTTT; CDR3 protein: CASKGTAPNTDTQYF